A single sample is the source of the 8 T cell receptor beta chains below, sequenced in a study of regulatory T cells in long-lasting Graves disease. Time point meaning: persistent/refractory GD, antithyroid drugs over 5 years with positive TRAb. TCR sequences were obtained from RNA taken from PBMCs. TCR beta libraries were built with iRepertoire HTBI primers and Arm-PCR of CDR3 regions. TCRdb used MiXCR to reprocess the multiplex PCR reads, holding one entry per CDR3 protein. The repertoire includes 400,000 or so distinct CDR3 sequences, roughly a quarter of them detected once, and about 26% sits in the top ten. The material was peripheral blood mononuclear cells (PBMCs), obtained when the disease was refractory, from a patient treated with antithyroid drugs. These receptors all come from a female donor with Graves disease.

A remark on this clonotype: A read error is possible here, since a much larger clone lies one base away. This rearrangement joins TRBV6-2 or TRBV6-3 to TRBJ2-2; D is uncertain. Germline V lookup: CDR1 MNHEY, CDR2 SVGEGT. The CDR3 extends over 14 amino acids. Trimming removed 5 bases at V and 5 bases at J, with 12 bases between. CDR3 region: CASSGRIGTGELFF. CDR3 DNA sequence: TGTGCCAGCAGTGGAAGGATCGGGACCGGGGAGCTGTTTTTT.

This clonotype was seen at least ten times. In DNA, the CDR3 is TGTGCCAGCAGAGGCGGGACAGGGTACTACGAGCAGTACTTC. This codes for CASRGGTGYYEQYF. The chain is built from TRBV7-2 and TRBJ2-7; 9 bases line up with TRBD1. The CDR3 length is 14 residues. Germline values: CDR1 SGHTA, CDR2 FQGNSA. V lost 6 bases, J lost 3 bases, and 6 bases stayed unmatched.

The chain carries TRBV6-5 and TRBJ2-5; D uncertain. V lost 4 bases, J lost 1 base, and 10 bases lay in between. CDR3 length equals 14 residues. Germline lookup yields CDR1 MNHEY and CDR2 SVGAGI. This chain's CDR3 is CASSSTDSQETQYF. Here the CDR3 DNA reads TGTGCCAGCAGTTCAACCGACTCCCAAGAGACCCAGTACTTC.

This chain uses TRBV29-1 with TRBJ2-7; D is uncertain. Per germline, CDR1 SQVTM and CDR2 ANQGSEA. There are 11 residues in the CDR3. With 4 bases removed from V and 3 bases from J, the gap between germline ends came to 7 bases. CDR3 DNA: TGCAGCGTTGTTTTGCTCTACGAGCAGTACTTC. It codes for CSVVLLYEQYF.

This sequence joins TRBV7-2 and TRBJ1-1; unclear D gene. V dropped 3 bases and J dropped 1 base, with 9 bases sitting between them. The CDR3 totals 14 residues. Germline assignment: CDR1 SGHTA and CDR2 FQGNSA. CDR3 in amino acids: CASSFRTGNTEAFF. CDR3 nucleotides: TGTGCCAGCAGCTTCCGGACGGGGAACACTGAAGCTTTCTTT.

This clonotype was observed a few times. The chain couples TRBV11-2 to TRBJ2-2; D gene ambiguous. CDR1 SGHAT and CDR2 FQNNGV come from the germline V gene. Trimming shortened V by 5 bases and J by 8 bases, and 15 bases separated the two germline ends. This CDR3 spans 14 amino acids. The CDR3 region is CASSTVEKRGELFF. The CDR3 region has the DNA TGTGCCAGCAGCACCGTAGAAAAGCGAGGGGAGCTGTTTTTT.

The chain has TRBV9 and TRBJ2-3, with 8 bases lining up with TRBD2. Germline CDR1 reads SGDLS; CDR2 reads YYNGEE. CDR3 size: 16 residues. V lost 0 bases to trimming and J lost 5 bases; unmatched junction nucleotides: 8. CDR3 coding DNA: TGTGCCAGCAGCGTAGCGAGAGCGGGAGTAGGAGATACGCAGTATTTT. Its translation is CASSVARAGVGDTQYF.

This clonotype has a count of ten or more. This chain connects TRBV29-1 to TRBJ1-1; D might be TRBD1 (6 bases). The CDR3 covers 14 residues. Trimming shortened V by 2 bases and J by 5 bases, and 15 bases separated the two germline ends. Germline V gives CDR1 SQVTM, CDR2 ANQGSEA. As DNA, the CDR3 is TGCAGCGTTGAACGGGTCGCAGGGGTGACTGAAGCTTTCTTT. Its translation: CSVERVAGVTEAFF.